This T cell receptor beta chain was observed in a study of CD8 T cells in cerebrospinal fluid in Alzheimer's disease. Study overall: Plate-based nested PCR sequencing and droplet-based sequencing measured CSF T cell clonal expansion.

Droplet-based sequencing used CSF cells sorted as live with a live/dead marker. Regarding the study as a whole: Compared with controls, mild cognitive impairment or Alzheimer's disease patients showed higher maximum CSF clone percentages.

This clonotype is deemed medium-sized by its frequency. What it binds is unknown. Germline-derived CDR1 and CDR2 are MRHNA and SNTAGT. The CDR3 loop spans 16 amino acids. 10X single-cell V(D)J and 5' gene-expression libraries profiled CSF cells. One entry per CDR3 protein, without DNA, is what TCRdb gives after re-calling the 10x single-cell sequencing reads. This repertoire includes 900 to 1,200 distinct CDR3 sequences. The specimen was cerebrospinal fluid. The chain employs TRBV6-4 and TRBJ2-1; TCRdb gives TRBD2 as the D gene, but with no DNA this cannot be confirmed. This TCR was recovered from a human donor with mild cognitive impairment. The CDR3 sequence is CASSREREFSYNEQFF.